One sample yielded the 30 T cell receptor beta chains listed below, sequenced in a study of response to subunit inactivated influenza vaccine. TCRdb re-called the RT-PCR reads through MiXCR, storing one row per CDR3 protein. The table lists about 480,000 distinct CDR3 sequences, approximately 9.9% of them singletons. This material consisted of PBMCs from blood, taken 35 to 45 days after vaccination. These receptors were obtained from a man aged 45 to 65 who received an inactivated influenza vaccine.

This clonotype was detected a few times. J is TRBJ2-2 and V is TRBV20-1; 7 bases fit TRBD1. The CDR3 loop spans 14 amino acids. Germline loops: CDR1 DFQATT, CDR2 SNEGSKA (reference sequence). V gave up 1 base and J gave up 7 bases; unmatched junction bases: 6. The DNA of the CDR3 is TGCAGTGCTAGAGGCTTGGACAGGAGCGGGGAGCTGTTTTTT. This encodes CSARGLDRSGELFF.

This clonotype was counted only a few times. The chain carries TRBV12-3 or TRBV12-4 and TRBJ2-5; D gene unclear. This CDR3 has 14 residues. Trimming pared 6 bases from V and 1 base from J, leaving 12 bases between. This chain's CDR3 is CASSKVGLQETQYF. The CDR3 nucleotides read TGTGCCAGCAGCAAAGTAGGGCTCCAAGAGACCCAGTACTTC.

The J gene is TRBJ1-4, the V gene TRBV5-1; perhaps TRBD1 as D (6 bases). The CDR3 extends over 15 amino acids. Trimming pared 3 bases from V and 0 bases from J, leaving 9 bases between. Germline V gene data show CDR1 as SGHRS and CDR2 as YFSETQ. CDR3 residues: CASSSGQTTNEKLFF. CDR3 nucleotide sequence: TGCGCCAGCAGCTCTGGACAGACAACTAATGAAAAACTGTTTTTT.

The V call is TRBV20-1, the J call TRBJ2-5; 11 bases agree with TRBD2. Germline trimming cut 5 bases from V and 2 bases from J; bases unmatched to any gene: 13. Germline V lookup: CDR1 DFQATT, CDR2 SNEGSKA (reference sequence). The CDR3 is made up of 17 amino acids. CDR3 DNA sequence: TGCAGTGCTTCCGATGGGACTAGCGGTTATGTACAAGAGACCCAGTACTTC. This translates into CSASDGTSGYVQETQYF.

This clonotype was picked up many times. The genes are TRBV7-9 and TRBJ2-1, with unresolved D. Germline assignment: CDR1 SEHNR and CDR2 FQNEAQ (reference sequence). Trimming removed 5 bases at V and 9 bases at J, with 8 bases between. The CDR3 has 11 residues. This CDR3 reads CASSPSPEQFF. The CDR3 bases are TGTGCCAGCAGCCCCTCACCTGAGCAGTTCTTC.

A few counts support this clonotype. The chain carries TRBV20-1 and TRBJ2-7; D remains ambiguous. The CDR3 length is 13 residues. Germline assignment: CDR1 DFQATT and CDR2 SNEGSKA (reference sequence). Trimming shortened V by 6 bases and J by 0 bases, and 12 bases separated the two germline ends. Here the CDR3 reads CSALGPSSYEQYF. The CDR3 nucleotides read TGCAGTGCCCTTGGACCGAGCTCCTACGAGCAGTACTTC.

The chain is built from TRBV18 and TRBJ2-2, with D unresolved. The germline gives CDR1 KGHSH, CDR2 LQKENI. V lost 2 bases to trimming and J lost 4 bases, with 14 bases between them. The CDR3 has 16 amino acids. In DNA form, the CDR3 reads TGTGCCAGCTCACCATTCGAACGGATATCCACCGGGGAGCTGTTTTTT. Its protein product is CASSPFERISTGELFF. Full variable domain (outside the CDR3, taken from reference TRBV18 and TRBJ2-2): NAGVMQNPRHLVRRRGQEARLRCSPMKGHSHVYWYRQLPEEGLKFMVYLQKENIIDESGMPKERFSAEFPKEGPSILRIQQVVRGDSAAYFCASSPFERISTGELFFGEGSRLTVL.

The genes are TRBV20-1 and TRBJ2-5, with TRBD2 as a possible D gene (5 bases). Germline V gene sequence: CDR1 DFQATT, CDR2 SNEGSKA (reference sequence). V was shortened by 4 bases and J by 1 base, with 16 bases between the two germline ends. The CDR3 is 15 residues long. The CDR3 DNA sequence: TGCAGTGCTATTACTCTAGGAGGTGGCCAAGAGACCCAGTACTTC. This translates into CSAITLGGGQETQYF.

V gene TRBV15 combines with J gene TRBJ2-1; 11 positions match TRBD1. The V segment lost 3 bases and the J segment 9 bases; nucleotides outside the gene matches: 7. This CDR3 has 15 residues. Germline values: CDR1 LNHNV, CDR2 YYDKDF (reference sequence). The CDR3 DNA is TGTGCCACCAGCAGGGAGGACAGGGGGCCCGCTGAGCAGTTCTTC. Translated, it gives CATSREDRGPAEQFF.

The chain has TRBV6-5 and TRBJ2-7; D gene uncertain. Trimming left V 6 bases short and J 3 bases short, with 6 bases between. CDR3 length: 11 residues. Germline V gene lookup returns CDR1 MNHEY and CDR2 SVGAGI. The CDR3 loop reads CASRSNYEQYF. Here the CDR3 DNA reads TGTGCCAGCAGAAGTAACTACGAGCAGTACTTC.

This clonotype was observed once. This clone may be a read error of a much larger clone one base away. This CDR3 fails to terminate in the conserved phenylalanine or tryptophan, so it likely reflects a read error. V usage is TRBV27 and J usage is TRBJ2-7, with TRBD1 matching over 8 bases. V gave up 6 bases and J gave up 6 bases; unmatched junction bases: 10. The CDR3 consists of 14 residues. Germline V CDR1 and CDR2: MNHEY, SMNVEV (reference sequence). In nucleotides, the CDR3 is TGTGCCAGCAGGACAGGGGCCACATCTAGCGAGCAGTACTTA. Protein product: CASRTGATSSEQYL.

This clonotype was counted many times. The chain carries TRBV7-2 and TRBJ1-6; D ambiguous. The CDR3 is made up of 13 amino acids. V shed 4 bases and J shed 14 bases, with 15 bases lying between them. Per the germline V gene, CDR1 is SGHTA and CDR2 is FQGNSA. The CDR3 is CASSSNRDGSLHF. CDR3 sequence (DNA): TGTGCCAGCAGCTCGAACCGGGATGGGTCCCTCCACTTT. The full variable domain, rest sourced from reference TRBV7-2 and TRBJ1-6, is GAGVSQSPSNKVTEKGKDVELRCDPISGHTALYWYRQSLGQGLEFLIYFQGNSAPDKSGLPSDRFSAERTGGSVSTLTIQRTQQEDSAVYLCASSSNRDGSLHFGNGTRLTVT.

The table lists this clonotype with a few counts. CDR3 nucleotides: TGTGCCAGCAGCTTGGGAGGGGGCTCGGGGGAGACCCAGTACTTC. Translation gives CASSLGGGSGETQYF. This chain uses TRBV5-5 with TRBJ2-5, with TRBD1 identical over 7 bases. The junction had 7 bases not matched to a gene; V was cut back by 0 bases and J by 5 bases. CDR3 length: 15 residues. The germline gives CDR1 SGHKS, CDR2 YYEKEE (reference sequence). Full variable domain (missing parts from reference TRBV5-5 and TRBJ2-5): DAGVTQSPTHLIKTRGQQVTLRCSPISGHKSVSWYQQVLGQGPQFIFQYYEKEERGRGNFPDRFSARQFPNYSSELNVNALLLGDSALYLCASSLGGGSGETQYFGPGTRLLVL.

The CDR3 region is CASSVGGGPNEQFF. The CDR3 DNA reads as TGTGCCAGCAGCGTCGGCGGGGGCCCCAATGAGCAGTTCTTC. The chain couples TRBV9 to TRBJ2-1; D may be TRBD2 (7 bases). Germline V lookup: CDR1 SGDLS, CDR2 YYNGEE. The CDR3 is 14 residues long. Trimming shortened V by 2 bases and J by 6 bases, and 12 bases separated the two germline ends. Drawing the rest from reference TRBV9 and TRBJ2-1, the complete variable domain is DSGVTQTPKHLITATGQRVTLRCSPRSGDLSVYWYQQSLDQGLQFLIQYYNGEERAKGNILERFSAQQFPDLHSELNLSSLELGDSALYFCASSVGGGPNEQFFGPGTRLTVL.

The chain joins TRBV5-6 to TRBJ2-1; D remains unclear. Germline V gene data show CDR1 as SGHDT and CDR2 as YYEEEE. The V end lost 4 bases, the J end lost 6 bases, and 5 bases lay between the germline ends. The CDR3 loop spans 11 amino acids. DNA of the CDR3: TGTGCCAGCAGCCGATTCAATGAGCAGTTCTTC. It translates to CASSRFNEQFF.

CDR3 protein: CASTDGWRGDGEQFF. The CDR3 DNA is TGTGCCAGCACCGACGGGTGGCGGGGGGATGGTGAGCAGTTCTTC. V gene TRBV6-2 or TRBV6-3 combines with J gene TRBJ2-1; 8 bases are shared with TRBD2. V dropped 7 bases and J dropped 9; count of bases not matched to a gene: 14. The germline V gene has CDR1 MNHEY and CDR2 SVGEGT. The CDR3 covers 15 residues.

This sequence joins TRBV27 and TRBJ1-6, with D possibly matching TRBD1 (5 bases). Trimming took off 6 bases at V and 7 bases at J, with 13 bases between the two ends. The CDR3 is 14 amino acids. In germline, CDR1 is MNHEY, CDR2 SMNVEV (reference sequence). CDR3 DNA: TGTGCCAGCAGCCCGGGACCTTTCAATTCACCCCTCCACTTT. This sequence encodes CASSPGPFNSPLHF.

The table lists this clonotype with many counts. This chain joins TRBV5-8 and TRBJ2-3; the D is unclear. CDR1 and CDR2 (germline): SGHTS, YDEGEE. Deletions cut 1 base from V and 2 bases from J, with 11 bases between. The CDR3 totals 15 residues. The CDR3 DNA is TGTGCCAGCAGCTTGTATGCCAGTTACACAGATACGCAGTATTTT. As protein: CASSLYASYTDTQYF.

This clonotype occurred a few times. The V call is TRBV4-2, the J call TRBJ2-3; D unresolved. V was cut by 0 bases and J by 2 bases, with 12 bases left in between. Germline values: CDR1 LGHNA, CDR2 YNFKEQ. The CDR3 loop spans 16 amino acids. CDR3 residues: CASSQDSQQSTDTQYF. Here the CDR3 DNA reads TGTGCCAGCAGCCAAGACAGCCAGCAATCCACAGATACGCAGTATTTT.

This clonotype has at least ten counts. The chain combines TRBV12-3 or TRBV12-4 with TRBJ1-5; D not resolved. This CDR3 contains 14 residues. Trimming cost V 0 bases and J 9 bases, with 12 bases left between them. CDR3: CASSLARSRGPQHF. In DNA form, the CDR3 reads TGTGCCAGCAGTTTAGCCAGGTCCCGGGGGCCCCAGCATTTT.

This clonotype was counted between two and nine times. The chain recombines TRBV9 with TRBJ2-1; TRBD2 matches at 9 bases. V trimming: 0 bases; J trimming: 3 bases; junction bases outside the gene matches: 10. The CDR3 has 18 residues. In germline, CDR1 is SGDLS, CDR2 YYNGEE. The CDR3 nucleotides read TGTGCCAGCAGCGTAGGGGGTAGCGGGGGAAGCAGCTACAATGAGCAGTTCTTC. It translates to CASSVGGSGGSSYNEQFF. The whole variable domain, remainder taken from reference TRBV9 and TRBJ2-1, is DSGVTQTPKHLITATGQRVTLRCSPRSGDLSVYWYQQSLDQGLQFLIQYYNGEERAKGNILERFSAQQFPDLHSELNLSSLELGDSALYFCASSVGGSGGSSYNEQFFGPGTRLTVL.

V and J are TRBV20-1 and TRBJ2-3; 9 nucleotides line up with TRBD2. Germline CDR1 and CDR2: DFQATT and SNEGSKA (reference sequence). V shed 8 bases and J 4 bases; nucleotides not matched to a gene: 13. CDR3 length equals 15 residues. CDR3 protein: CSSRPVAGGADTQYF. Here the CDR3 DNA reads TGCAGTTCGCGACCCGTGGCGGGAGGGGCAGATACGCAGTATTTT.

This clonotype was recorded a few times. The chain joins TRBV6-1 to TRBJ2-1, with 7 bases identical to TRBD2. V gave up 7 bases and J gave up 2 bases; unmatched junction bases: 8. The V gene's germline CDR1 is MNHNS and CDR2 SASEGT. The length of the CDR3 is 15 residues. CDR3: CASTLAGTTYNEQFF. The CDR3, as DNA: TGTGCCAGCACCTTAGCGGGTACGACCTACAATGAGCAGTTCTTC.

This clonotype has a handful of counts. CDR3 DNA: TGTGCATCGATTGTCAGTTACACCGGGGAGCTGTTTTTT. Its protein product is CASIVSYTGELFF. The gene calls are TRBV12-3 or TRBV12-4 and TRBJ2-2, with D unresolved. The CDR3 length is 13 residues.

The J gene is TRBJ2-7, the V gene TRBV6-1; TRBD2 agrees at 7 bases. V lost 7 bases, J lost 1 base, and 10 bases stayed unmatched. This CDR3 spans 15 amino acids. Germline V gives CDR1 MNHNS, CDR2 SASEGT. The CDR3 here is CASTLSTGGSYEQYF. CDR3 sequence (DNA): TGTGCCAGCACCCTCTCTACGGGAGGTTCCTACGAGCAGTACTTC.

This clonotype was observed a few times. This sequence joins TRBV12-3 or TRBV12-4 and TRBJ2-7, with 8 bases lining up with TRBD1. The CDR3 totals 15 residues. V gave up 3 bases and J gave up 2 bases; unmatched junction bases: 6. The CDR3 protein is CASSFLGQEAYEQYF. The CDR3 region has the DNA TGTGCCAGCAGTTTTTTGGGACAGGAAGCCTACGAGCAGTACTTC.

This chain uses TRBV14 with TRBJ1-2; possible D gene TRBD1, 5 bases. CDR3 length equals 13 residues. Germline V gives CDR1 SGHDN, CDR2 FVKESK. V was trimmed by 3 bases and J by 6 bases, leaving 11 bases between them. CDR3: CASSQAAGDGYTF. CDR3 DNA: TGTGCCAGCAGCCAGGCCGCGGGGGATGGCTACACCTTC.

The CDR3 reads CASSGQSSYNEQFF. CDR3 in DNA: TGTGCATCCAGTGGGCAGAGCTCCTACAATGAGCAGTTCTTC. This chain joins TRBV10-3 and TRBJ2-1; D is ambiguous. Looked up from germline, CDR1 is ENHRY and CDR2 is SYGVKD. The CDR3 totals 14 residues.

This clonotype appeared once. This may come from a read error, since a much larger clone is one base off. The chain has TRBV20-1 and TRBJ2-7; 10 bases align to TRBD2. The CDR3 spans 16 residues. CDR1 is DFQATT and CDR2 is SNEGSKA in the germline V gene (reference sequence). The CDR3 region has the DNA TGCAGTGCTAGAACCCAGGGGACTAGCGCTAGTGGCGAGCATTACTTC. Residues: CSARTQGTSASGEHYF.

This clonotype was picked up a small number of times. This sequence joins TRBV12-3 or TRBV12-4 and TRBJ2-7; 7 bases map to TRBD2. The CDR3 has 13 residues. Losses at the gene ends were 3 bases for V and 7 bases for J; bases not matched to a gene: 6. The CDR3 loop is CASSFKQGGEQYF. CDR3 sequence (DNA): TGTGCCAGCAGTTTTAAGCAGGGAGGGGAGCAGTACTTC.